Following are 22 T cell receptor beta chains from one sample sequenced in a study of T cell responses to AZD1222 COVID-19 vaccine. Profiling relied on immunoSEQ multiplex PCR, and the TCRdb table lists in-frame clones only, not all of them. Of roughly 120,000 clones in the sample, about 85% are singletons; the top ten hold 3.5% to 4.5%. The sample here was peripheral blood, taken on day 0 of AZD1222 vaccination. The receptors stem from an adult in good health.

The chain combines TRBV27 with TRBJ2-7, with a possible D match to TRBD2 (5 bases). The V end was cut by 3 bases, the J end by 7 bases, with 16 bases between. This CDR3 is 14 amino acids long. Germline assignment: CDR1 MNHEY and CDR2 SMNVEV (reference sequence). As DNA, the CDR3 is TGTGCCAGCAGTTTTGGCCCCGGACTTCTTGAGCAGTACTTC. Translation: CASSFGPGLLEQYF.

The chain carries TRBV24-1 and TRBJ1-5, with 12 bases that match TRBD1. The CDR3 covers 18 residues. CDR1 KGHDR and CDR2 SFDVKD come from the germline V gene. The V and J ends lost 4 bases and 0 bases, in that order; junction bases with no gene match: 6. DNA for the CDR3: TGTGCCACCAGTGACTCCGGGACAGGGGGCAGTAGCAATCAGCCCCAGCATTTT. Translated, it gives CATSDSGTGGSSNQPQHF.

The V and J genes are TRBV3-1 (or the pseudogene TRBV3-2) and TRBJ2-2, with D possibly being TRBD1 (6 bases). Trimming left V 4 bases short and J 0 bases short, with 12 bases between. The CDR3 contains 16 residues. Germline V lookup: CDR1 LGHDT, CDR2 YNNKEL (reference sequence). CDR3 in amino acids: CASSPTGTTNTGELFF. CDR3 nucleotides: TGTGCCAGCAGCCCGACCGGGACAACGAACACCGGGGAGCTGTTTTTT.

The CDR3 protein is CATSSGGGGETQYF. The DNA for the CDR3 is TGTGCCACCAGCAGTGGCGGAGGGGGGGAGACCCAGTACTTC. The V call is TRBV15, the J call TRBJ2-5, with D perhaps TRBD1 or TRBD2 (6 bases each). The CDR3 runs to 14 residues. Germline lookup yields CDR1 LNHNV and CDR2 YYDKDF (reference sequence). Between the trimmed V and J ends, which lost 3 bases and 5 bases, there was a span of 13 bases.

A word on this clone: This same CDR3 is encoded by further DNA sequences in the sample. The chain has TRBV5-6 and TRBJ2-7; D tentatively fits TRBD1 or TRBD2 (5 bases each). Germline-derived CDR1 and CDR2 are SGHDT and YYEEEE. The length of the CDR3 is 13 residues. Trimming took 3 bases from V and 3 from J, leaving 10 bases between them. CDR3 sequence reads: CASSSTGRYEQYF. The DNA for the CDR3 is TGTGCCAGCAGCTCCACGGGGCGCTACGAGCAGTACTTC. Drawing the rest from reference TRBV5-6 and TRBJ2-7, the complete variable domain is DAGVTQSPTHLIKTRGQQVTLRCSPKSGHDTVSWYQQALGQGPQFIFQYYEEEERQRGNFPDRFSGHQFPNYSSELNVNALLLGDSALYLCASSSTGRYEQYFGPGTRLTVT.

CDR3 amino acids: CAASWGRSEAFF. CDR3 sequence (DNA): TGTGCCGCCTCTTGGGGTCGGTCTGAAGCTTTCTTT. The J gene is TRBJ1-1, the V gene TRBV19; no clear D gene. The V end was cut by 11 bases, the J end by 6 bases, with 16 bases between. There are 12 residues in the CDR3. Germline V CDR1 and CDR2: LNHDA, SQIVND (reference sequence).

This clone was seen only once. At one end, the junction sequence differs from germline, possibly due to a read error. The chain carries TRBV2 and TRBJ2-3; 9 bases align to TRBD1. The CDR3 length is 18 residues. CDR1 SNHLY and CDR2 FYNNEI come from the germline V gene. The chain's CDR3 is CASSEAGTGLSSTDTQYF. The CDR3 region has the DNA TGTGCCAGCAGCGAAGCCGGGACAGGGCTCTCGAGCACAGATACGCAGTATTTT.

This clone was found a few times. The J gene is TRBJ2-5, the V gene TRBV6-2 or TRBV6-3; weak D call: TRBD1 (6 bases). The length of the CDR3 is 17 residues. V was cut by 1 base and J by 2 bases, with 17 bases left in between. Looked up from germline, CDR1 is MNHEY and CDR2 is SVGEGT. CDR3 region: CASSYWIDRPPQETQYF. As DNA, the CDR3 is TGTGCCAGCAGTTACTGGATCGACAGGCCACCTCAAGAGACCCAGTACTTC.

The V call is TRBV9, the J call TRBJ1-5, with 8 bases identical to TRBD1. Germline assignment: CDR1 SGDLS and CDR2 YYNGEE. This CDR3 is built from 16 residues. V dropped 4 bases and J dropped 3; count of bases not matched to a gene: 9. The CDR3 nucleotides are TGTGCCAGCAGCCCCGGGACAGGCGCCTTCAATCAGCCCCAGCATTTT. Translation: CASSPGTGAFNQPQHF.

V gene TRBV7-2 combines with J gene TRBJ2-5, with 7 bases matching TRBD2. Per the germline V gene, CDR1 is SGHTA and CDR2 is FQGNSA. With 1 base clipped from V and 7 bases from J, the junction kept 3 bases outside the gene matches. The CDR3 sequence is 13 residues long. The CDR3 bases are TGTGCCAGCAGCTTAGGGGGGGGTGGGACCCAGTACTTC. Translation gives CASSLGGGGTQYF. Complete variable domain (other parts from reference TRBV7-2 and TRBJ2-5): GAGVSQSPSNKVTEKGKDVELRCDPISGHTALYWYRQSLGQGLEFLIYFQGNSAPDKSGLPSDRFSAERTGGSVSTLTIQRTQQEDSAVYLCASSLGGGGTQYFGPGTRLLVL.

The rearrangement joins TRBV15 to TRBJ2-5, with 10 bases aligning to TRBD1. The CDR3 contains 15 residues. Germline CDR1 and CDR2: LNHNV and YYDKDF (reference sequence). With V trimmed by 3 bases and J by 5 bases, 6 bases remained unmatched. CDR3 loop: CATSRRGQGPETQYF. CDR3 bases: TGTGCCACCAGCAGGAGGGGACAGGGGCCCGAGACCCAGTACTTC.

V gene TRBV29-1 combines with J gene TRBJ2-7; possibly TRBD1 or TRBD2 for D (5 bases each). Germline CDR1 is SQVTM and CDR2 is ANQGSEA. The CDR3 runs 15 residues. Trimming removed 0 bases from V and 4 bases from J, with 16 bases in between. The CDR3 region is CSVEDLLWGSYEQYF. The CDR3 DNA is TGCAGCGTTGAAGATCTCCTGTGGGGGAGTTACGAGCAGTACTTC.

The chain has TRBV7-3 and TRBJ1-2; 7 bases are a match to TRBD1. Unmatched junction bases numbered 4, after V lost 3 bases and J lost 0 bases. CDR3 length: 15 residues. Germline CDR1 and CDR2: SGHTA and FQGTGA. For the CDR3, the DNA is TGTGCCAGCAGCTTGACAGGGCGCCCTAACTATGGCTACACCTTC. Protein product: CASSLTGRPNYGYTF.

The CDR3 nucleotides read TGTGCCAGCACCGGGACAGGGGGCTTAGGAAACACCATATATTTT. Its translation: CASTGTGGLGNTIYF. The chain uses TRBV2 and TRBJ1-3; 12 bases line up with TRBD1. This CDR3 is built from 15 residues. Germline V gives CDR1 SNHLY, CDR2 FYNNEI. V dropped 7 bases and J dropped 4; count of bases not matched to a gene: 5.

The chain employs TRBV4-1 and TRBJ2-3; 7 nucleotides line up with TRBD2. J lost 4 bases, V lost 3 bases, and 4 bases had no gene match. CDR3 size: 14 residues. The V gene's germline CDR1 is MGHRA and CDR2 YSYEKL. The CDR3 DNA follows: TGCGCCAGCAGCCATGGACTAGTTCCAGATACGCAGTATTTT. Protein: CASSHGLVPDTQYF.

V and J are TRBV30 and TRBJ1-3, with TRBD1 as a possible D gene (5 bases). This CDR3 is built from 13 residues. CDR1 is GTSNPN, CDR2 SVGIG, per germline (reference sequence). Trimming stripped 5 bases from V and 4 bases from J, with 12 bases between. The DNA for the CDR3 is TGTGCCTGGGGGGCCGGGGAAGGAAACACCATATATTTT. Translating it yields CAWGAGEGNTIYF.

The chain links TRBV27 to TRBJ1-2; 7 positions match TRBD1. CDR1 MNHEY and CDR2 SMNVEV come from the germline V gene (reference sequence). J was trimmed by 4 bases and V by 6 bases; bases with no gene match: 8. This CDR3 region has 14 residues. CDR3 DNA sequence: TGTGCCAGCAGATCAGGGGGATTGGTCTATGGCTACACCTTC. Translating gives CASRSGGLVYGYTF.

The chain joins TRBV4-2 to TRBJ1-6; D possibly corresponds to TRBD1 (6 bases). The V end was cut by 4 bases, the J end by 5 bases, with 15 bases between. Germline CDR1 and CDR2: LGHNA and YNFKEQ. This CDR3 is 16 amino acids long. The CDR3 sequence is CASSLRAGENNSPLHF. The CDR3 DNA reads as TGTGCCAGCAGCCTACGGGCAGGGGAGAATAATTCACCCCTCCACTTT.

This rearrangement joins TRBV5-1 to TRBJ1-2; the D gene is possibly TRBD1 (6 bases). CDR3 length: 14 residues. Germline values: CDR1 SGHRS, CDR2 YFSETQ. Trimming took off 5 bases at V and 4 bases at J, with 15 bases between the two ends. The CDR3 sequence: CASSAVQGGYGYTF. The CDR3 DNA reads as TGCGCCAGCAGTGCAGTACAGGGAGGCTATGGCTACACCTTC.

This chain links TRBV18 with TRBJ1-4; unclear D gene. The germline V and J ends were trimmed by 3 bases and 4 bases, with 15 bases remaining between them. The CDR3 has 16 residues. Germline V gene data show CDR1 as KGHSH and CDR2 as LQKENI. The CDR3: CASSPRSRGLNEKLFF. The DNA for the CDR3 is TGTGCCAGCTCACCCCGGTCTAGAGGACTTAATGAAAAACTGTTTTTT.

The chain employs TRBV4-1 and TRBJ1-6; 7 bases are shared with TRBD1. With V trimmed by 1 base and J by 7 bases, 10 bases remained unmatched. The CDR3 has 17 amino acids. Germline V gene sequence: CDR1 MGHRA, CDR2 YSYEKL. The CDR3 loop reads CASSQVGRGSGNSPLHF. CDR3 DNA sequence: TGCGCCAGCAGCCAAGTTGGCAGGGGGTCAGGAAATTCACCCCTCCACTTT.

The chain combines TRBV14 with TRBJ2-7; 7 bases agree with TRBD2. The V gene's germline CDR1 is SGHDN and CDR2 FVKESK. The CDR3 is made up of 13 amino acids. Trimming took 4 bases from V and 2 from J; bases not matched to a gene: 2. CDR3 residues: CASSPSGTYEQYF. CDR3 in DNA: TGTGCCAGCAGCCCTAGCGGTACCTACGAGCAGTACTTC.